These T cell receptor beta chains were read from a single sample in a study of control samples from healthy donors and cancer patients. Repertoires were generated with immunoSEQ multiplex PCR, while TCRdb's copy carries only in-frame clones and drops some. Of 150,000 or so clones in the sample, 92% were seen once. Sequencing was carried out using blood. The origin of the receptors is a woman aged 50 to 65 in good health. CDR3s include the opening cysteine and the closing phenylalanine or tryptophan. The D gene is left open where the match is weak. Clone size, where shown, is once, few, many, or a class for clones that have expanded.

size: .
J: TRBJ2-1
V: TRBV20-1
D: TRBD1
DNA: TGCAGTGCTAGTTCGGACAGGGAATCCAATGAGCAGTTCTTC
CDR3: CSASSDRESNEQFF

size: .
J: TRBJ2-5
V: TRBV7-6
D: TRBD2
DNA: TGTGCCAGCAGCTTTGGGCTAGCGGGAAAAGAGACCCAGTACTTC
CDR3: CASSFGLAGKETQYF

size: .
J: TRBJ1-4
V: TRBV5-1
D: .
DNA: TGCGCCAGCAGACGAGGGGGAGAAGCAACTAATGAAAAACTGTTTTTT
CDR3: CASRRGGEATNEKLFF

size: .
J: TRBJ1-2
V: TRBV13
D: .
DNA: TGTGCCAGCAGCTTAAAGGGAACAGCAAACTATGGCTACACCTTC
CDR3: CASSLKGTANYGYTF

size: .
J: TRBJ2-5
V: TRBV5-4
D: .
DNA: TGTGCCAGCAGCTCATCGGGACCACAAGAGACCCAGTACTTC
CDR3: CASSSSGPQETQYF

size: .
J: TRBJ2-5
V: TRBV15
D: TRBD2
DNA: TGTGCCACCAGCAGAGCACGGACTAGCGGGGAGACCCAGTACTTC
CDR3: CATSRARTSGETQYF

size: .
J: TRBJ2-7
V: TRBV5-1
D: TRBD2
DNA: TGCGCCAGCAGCATACTAGCGGGAGACTCCTACGAGCAGTACTTC
CDR3: CASSILAGDSYEQYF

size: .
J: TRBJ2-2
V: TRBV7-6
D: TRBD2
DNA: TGTGCCAGCAGCAAGATGGGACTAGCGGTAACCGGGGAGCTGTTTTTT
CDR3: CASSKMGLAVTGELFF

size: .
J: TRBJ2-7
V: TRBV11-2
D: .
DNA: TGTGCCAGCAGCTTAGTTGTATACGAGCAGTACTTC
CDR3: CASSLVVYEQYF

size: .
J: TRBJ1-2
V: TRBV2
D: .
DNA: TGTGCCAGCAGTGAAAGCATAGCAGGGAACTATGGCTACACCTTC
CDR3: CASSESIAGNYGYTF

size: .
J: TRBJ2-7
V: TRBV6-5
D: .
DNA: TGTGCCAGCGGCGGGGCAGGGCGCTCCTACGAGCAGTACTTC
CDR3: CASGGAGRSYEQYF

size: .
J: TRBJ2-7
V: TRBV5-1
D: TRBD1
DNA: TGCGCCAGCAGCACCCGACCGGGACAGGAAAGCGAGCAGTACTTC
CDR3: CASSTRPGQESEQYF

size: .
J: TRBJ2-5
V: TRBV24-1
D: .
DNA: TGTGCCACCAGTGATTCCGGGCAGTACCAAGAGACCCAGTACTTC
CDR3: CATSDSGQYQETQYF

size: .
J: TRBJ2-1
V: TRBV10-3
D: TRBD2
DNA: TGTGCCATCACCCGAACTAGCGGGAGGATTACGCCCACGGGGAATGAGCAGTTCTTC
CDR3: CAITRTSGRITPTGNEQFF

size: .
J: TRBJ2-5
V: TRBV10-2
D: .
DNA: TGCGCCAGCAGTAGCAGAAGCCAAGAGACCCAGTACTTC
CDR3: CASSSRSQETQYF

size: few
J: TRBJ2-3
V: TRBV12-5
D: .
DNA: TGTGCTAGTGGCCTCAGCAGGGACGGCACAGATACGCAGTATTTT
CDR3: CASGLSRDGTDTQYF

size: .
J: TRBJ1-6
V: TRBV30
D: .
DNA: TGTGCCTGGAGTTCAGGGTCTAATTCACCCCTCCACTTT
CDR3: CAWSSGSNSPLHF

size: .
J: TRBJ1-6
V: TRBV6-5
D: .
DNA: TGTGCCAGCAGTTACGCGGGGGGACCCCTCCACTTT
CDR3: CASSYAGGPLHF

size: .
J: TRBJ1-6
V: TRBV10-2
D: .
DNA: TGCGCCAGCAGTGAGTCCAGGGAAAACTCACCCCTCCACTTT
CDR3: CASSESRENSPLHF

size: .
J: TRBJ1-2
V: TRBV19
D: .
DNA: TGTGCCAGTAATTCGGGGCGGCGATTAGCAGACAACTATGGCTACACCTTC
CDR3: CASNSGRRLADNYGYTF

size: .
J: TRBJ1-2
V: TRBV5-4
D: .
DNA: TGTGCCAGCAGCTTGGGAGCGACCAGACTTAACTATGGCTACACCTTC
CDR3: CASSLGATRLNYGYTF

size: .
J: TRBJ2-5
V: TRBV9
D: .
DNA: TGTGCCAGCAGCGAGGGGGGGGTGGAGACCCAGTACTTC
CDR3: CASSEGGVETQYF

size: .
J: TRBJ1-5
V: TRBV18
D: TRBD1
DNA: TGTGCCAGCTCACCAGAGCCACAGGGGCGGGATCAGCCCCAGCATTTT
CDR3: CASSPEPQGRDQPQHF

size: .
J: TRBJ2-5
V: TRBV30
D: .
DNA: TGTGCCTGGGATAGCGGACAAGAGACCCAGTACTTC
CDR3: CAWDSGQETQYF

size: .
J: TRBJ2-1
V: TRBV2
D: .
DNA: TGTGCCAGCAGTGAAGGTCCAGGAGAGCAGTTCTTC
CDR3: CASSEGPGEQFF

size: .
J: TRBJ2-5
V: TRBV24-1
D: .
DNA: TGTGCCACCAGTGATTTAAGGGGAGAGGCCCAGTACTTC
CDR3: CATSDLRGEAQYF

size: medium-sized
J: TRBJ2-7
V: TRBV4-2
D: TRBD2
DNA: TGTGCCAGCAGCCAAGACTCTAGCGGGGGCCCCGACGAGCAGTACTTC
CDR3: CASSQDSSGGPDEQYF

size: .
J: TRBJ1-5
V: TRBV30
D: .
DNA: TGTGCCTGGAGTCCTTCTCACGGACTCACAGGCAATCAGCCCCAGCATTTT
CDR3: CAWSPSHGLTGNQPQHF

size: .
J: TRBJ1-2
V: TRBV28
D: .
DNA: TGTGCCAGCAGTTACAGGGCAGCTAACTATGGCTACACCTTC
CDR3: CASSYRAANYGYTF

size: once
J: TRBJ2-3
V: TRBV5-1
D: .
DNA: TGCGCCAGCAGCTTACGGCAAACAGATACGCAGTATTTT
CDR3: CASSLRQTDTQYF

size: .
J: TRBJ1-5
V: TRBV30
D: .
DNA: TGTGCCTGGAGTGCCGACGGATATCAGCCCCAGCATTTT
CDR3: CAWSADGYQPQHF

size: .
J: TRBJ1-1
V: TRBV27
D: .
DNA: TGTGCCAGCAGAGAGGGCACCCTAAGGACTGAAGCTTTCTTT
CDR3: CASREGTLRTEAFF

size: .
J: TRBJ1-2
V: TRBV5-1
D: TRBD1
DNA: TGCGCCAGCAGCTCGGTGACAGGGGACTATGGCTACACCTTC
CDR3: CASSSVTGDYGYTF

size: .
J: TRBJ1-2
V: TRBV9
D: .
DNA: TGTGCCAGCAGCGTAGCAACAGGGAATGGCTACACCTTC
CDR3: CASSVATGNGYTF

size: .
J: TRBJ1-2
V: TRBV6-5
D: .
DNA: TGTGCCAGCGGCGCGGGCCGGTTGAGCTATGGCTACACCTTC
CDR3: CASGAGRLSYGYTF